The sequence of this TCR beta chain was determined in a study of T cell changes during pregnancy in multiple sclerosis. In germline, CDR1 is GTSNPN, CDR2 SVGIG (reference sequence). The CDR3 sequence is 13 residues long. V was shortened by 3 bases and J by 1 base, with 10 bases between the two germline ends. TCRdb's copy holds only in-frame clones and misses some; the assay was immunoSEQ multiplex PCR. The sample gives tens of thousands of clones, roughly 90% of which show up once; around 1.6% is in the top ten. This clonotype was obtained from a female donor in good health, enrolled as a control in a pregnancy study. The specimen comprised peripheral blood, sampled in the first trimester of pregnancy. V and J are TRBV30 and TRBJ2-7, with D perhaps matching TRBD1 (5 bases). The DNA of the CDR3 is TGTGCCTGGAGGGTGGACAAGTCCTACGAGCAGTACTTC. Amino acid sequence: CAWRVDKSYEQYF.